The 30 T cell receptor beta chains below were found in one sample sequenced in a study of control samples from healthy donors and cancer patients. Sequenced by immunoSEQ multiplex PCR; TCRdb stores in-frame clones only, minus some. The table shows around 19,000 clones, with 82% occurring only once. What was sequenced was PBMCs. These receptor sequences come from an elderly man with head and neck cancer.

The gene calls are TRBV12-3 or TRBV12-4 and TRBJ2-7, with unresolved D. V was clipped by 6 bases and J by 0 bases, with 9 bases between them. The CDR3 is 13 residues long. For the CDR3, the DNA is TGTGCCAGCAGCCCACCTGCCTCCTACGAGCAGTACTTC. Its protein product is CASSPPASYEQYF.

The genes are TRBV3-1 (or the pseudogene TRBV3-2) and TRBJ1-5; TRBD1 agrees at 11 bases. Germline assignment: CDR1 LGHDT and CDR2 YNNKEL (reference sequence). Losses at the gene ends were 1 base for V and 5 bases for J; bases not matched to a gene: 4. This CDR3 region has 16 residues. In nucleotides, the CDR3 is TGTGCCAGCAGCCAAGCGGGGACAGGGGGTTATCAGCCCCAGCATTTT. Encoded protein: CASSQAGTGGYQPQHF.

The gene calls are TRBV19 and TRBJ1-4; 7 nucleotides agree with TRBD1. The germline V gene has CDR1 LNHDA and CDR2 SQIVND (reference sequence). The CDR3 loop spans 14 amino acids. Trimming took 9 bases from V and 2 from J; bases not matched to a gene: 6. The CDR3 reads CASRDRGTNEKLFF. Here the CDR3 DNA reads TGTGCCAGCCGGGACAGAGGGACTAATGAAAAACTGTTTTTT.

The V gene is TRBV5-8, the J gene TRBJ1-5, with TRBD1 as a possible D gene (5 bases). V lost 3 bases and J lost 7, with 11 bases in between. The CDR3 sequence is 13 residues long. CDR1 SGHTS and CDR2 YDEGEE come from the germline V gene. CDR3 protein: CASSWEWGQPQHF. For the CDR3, the DNA is TGTGCCAGCAGCTGGGAATGGGGGCAGCCCCAGCATTTT.

The DNA for the CDR3 is TGTGCCAGCAGTGAATTAGGCCGGGGGGCGGGAGATACGCAGTATTTT. Translating gives CASSELGRGAGDTQYF. The chain combines TRBV6-1 with TRBJ2-3; D is perhaps TRBD2 (7 bases). The CDR3 consists of 16 residues. Germline V gives CDR1 MNHNS, CDR2 SASEGT. The V and J ends lost 2 bases and 5 bases respectively, with 17 bases between them.

Concerning this clone itself: A read error may account for a junction end that differs from germline. The chain joins TRBV5-4 to TRBJ2-3; D is perhaps TRBD1 or TRBD2 (5 bases each). Germline V gene lookup returns CDR1 SGHNT and CDR2 YYREEE (reference sequence). The CDR3 loop spans 15 amino acids. The DNA for the CDR3 is TGTGCCAGCAGCTTTGCGAGACTAATCACAGGTACGCAGTATTTT. Its protein product is CASSFARLITGTQYF.

This clone was seen a few times. Written as DNA, the CDR3 is TGCGCCAGCAGCCAAGTGGCTTCCGGGGAGCTGTTTTTT. Translated, it gives CASSQVASGELFF. V is TRBV4-3 and J is TRBJ2-2; the D is unclear. Germline lookup yields CDR1 LGHNA and CDR2 YSLEER. Trimming removed 1 base from V and 6 bases from J, with 6 bases in between. This CDR3 region has 13 residues.

This clone has a handful of counts. The chain combines TRBV5-1 with TRBJ2-3; 10 positions match TRBD1. CDR3 length equals 17 residues. V shed 2 bases and J 4 bases; nucleotides not matched to a gene: 10. Looked up from germline, CDR1 is SGHRS and CDR2 is YFSETQ. DNA of the CDR3: TGCGCCAGCAGCTTTTTACCCGGACAGGGGGTTGCAGATACGCAGTATTTT. It translates to CASSFLPGQGVADTQYF.

The chain is built from TRBV5-5 and TRBJ2-5; D remains unclear. The CDR3 length is 14 residues. In germline, CDR1 is SGHKS, CDR2 YYEKEE (reference sequence). Trimming pared 3 bases from V and 5 bases from J, leaving 14 bases between. The CDR3 protein is CASSSQGWVETQYF. For the CDR3, the DNA is TGTGCCAGCAGCTCGCAAGGTTGGGTTGAGACCCAGTACTTC.

The genes are TRBV5-4 and TRBJ2-3, with D perhaps being TRBD1 or TRBD2 (5 bases each). This CDR3 comprises 15 residues. Germline CDR1 is SGHNT and CDR2 is YYREEE (reference sequence). V dropped 7 bases and J dropped 1 base, with 16 bases sitting between them. CDR3: CASSRDGGGTDTQYF. In DNA, the CDR3 is TGTGCCAGCTCCCGAGATGGGGGTGGCACAGATACGCAGTATTTT.

The chain joins TRBV7-2 to TRBJ2-5; D possibly corresponds to TRBD1 (6 bases). The V gene's germline CDR1 is SGHTA and CDR2 FQGNSA. Trimming took 3 bases from V and 5 from J, leaving 19 bases between them. This CDR3 has 16 amino acids. This CDR3 is CASSFHIGTFGETQYF. CDR3 bases: TGTGCCAGCAGCTTTCATATTGGGACATTTGGCGAGACCCAGTACTTC.

The genes are TRBV4-1 and TRBJ1-5, with no clear D. This CDR3 region has 20 residues. Germline-derived CDR1 and CDR2 are MGHRA and YSYEKL. The V gene lost 1 base and the J gene lost 5 bases, with 27 bases spanning the gap. The CDR3 sequence: CASSQVPPLRAYSADQPQHF. DNA for the CDR3: TGCGCCAGCAGCCAAGTTCCTCCTCTTAGGGCGTATTCAGCCGATCAGCCCCAGCATTTT.

V usage is TRBV21-1 and J usage is TRBJ1-1; TRBD1 is the table's D call, not checked against the DNA. TRBV21-1 is an annotated pseudogene. The CDR3 runs to 16 residues. In DNA form, the CDR3 reads TGTGCCAGCAGCAGATATAACAGGGGGAGGAACACTGAAGCTTTCTTT. Its protein is CASSRYNRGRNTEAFF.

The chain is built from TRBV19 and TRBJ1-3, with D uncertain. Deletions cut 6 bases from V and 1 base from J, with 16 bases between. The V gene's germline CDR1 is LNHDA and CDR2 SQIVND (reference sequence). The CDR3 is 16 residues long. Written as DNA, the CDR3 is TGTGCCAGTAGCTTCTACCGGGCCGCTTCTGGAAACACCATATATTTT. This gives the protein CASSFYRAASGNTIYF.

V is TRBV29-1 and J is TRBJ2-3, with 14 bases lining up with TRBD2. Germline assignment: CDR1 SQVTM and CDR2 ANQGSEA. V gave up 4 bases and J gave up 2 bases; unmatched junction bases: 11. The CDR3 spans 18 residues. CDR3 sequence reads: CSVVRTSGRRRITDTQYF. The CDR3 coding sequence is TGCAGCGTTGTAAGGACTAGCGGGAGGCGGCGAATCACAGATACGCAGTATTTT.

This clone has just one count. The rearrangement uses TRBV2 and TRBJ1-4; TRBD1 might be the D (5 bases). The CDR3 is made up of 13 amino acids. The V end was cut by 5 bases, the J end by 7 bases, with 11 bases between. The germline CDR1 and CDR2 sequences are SNHLY and FYNNEI. CDR3 sequence (DNA): TGTGCCAGCAGTCGTTATGGGGGTGAAAAACTGTTTTTT. This gives the protein CASSRYGGEKLFF.

The V and J genes are TRBV10-3 and TRBJ2-1, with 11 bases matching TRBD2. After removal of 2 bases from V and 8 bases from J, the junction contained 14 bases not matched to a gene. Germline CDR1 ENHRY, CDR2 SYGVKD. The CDR3 runs to 18 residues. The CDR3 spells CAISEVLAGGRGGDEQFF. The CDR3 region has the DNA TGTGCCATCAGTGAGGTTCTAGCGGGGGGCCGGGGTGGTGATGAGCAGTTCTTC.

This clone has only a few counts. The chain combines TRBV6-5 with TRBJ2-1; D perhaps matches TRBD2 (5 bases). V lost 0 bases and J 6 bases, leaving 15 bases between the germline ends. The CDR3 is 16 residues long. CDR1 is MNHEY, CDR2 SVGAGI, per germline. CDR3 in amino acids: CASSYSRGLSGNEQFF. DNA for the CDR3: TGTGCCAGCAGTTACTCACGTGGACTGTCCGGCAATGAGCAGTTCTTC.

J is TRBJ1-1 and V is TRBV7-3; possible D gene TRBD1, 5 bases. The germline CDR1 and CDR2 sequences are SGHTA and FQGTGA. The CDR3 totals 14 residues. V dropped 5 bases and J dropped 5 bases, with 15 bases sitting between them. CDR3 bases: TGTGCCAGCAGCCCCCTCGGGGCCCAGACTGAAGCTTTCTTT. Translated, it gives CASSPLGAQTEAFF.

A few counts support this clone. The rearrangement joins TRBV5-6 to TRBJ2-5; D unresolved. The V and J ends lost 2 bases and 4 bases respectively, with 15 bases between them. Germline loops: CDR1 SGHDT, CDR2 YYEEEE. CDR3 length: 15 amino acids. The CDR3 nucleotides read TGTGCCAGCAGCTTTCCTCCTTCTGGGCGAGAGACCCAGTACTTC. This gives the protein CASSFPPSGRETQYF.

This clone was detected a few times. CDR3 amino acids: CASSFLQGTDTQYF. In nucleotides, the CDR3 is TGTGCCAGCAGTTTCCTTCAGGGAACAGATACGCAGTATTTT. The chain joins TRBV28 to TRBJ2-3, with D possibly TRBD1 on 5 matching bases. V lost 3 bases and J lost 3, with 10 bases in between. The germline V gene has CDR1 MDHEN and CDR2 SYDVKM. The CDR3 is 14 amino acids.

The chain uses TRBV30 and TRBJ1-5, with 9 bases fitting TRBD1. The CDR3 is 15 residues long. Germline V gene data show CDR1 as GTSNPN and CDR2 as SVGIG (reference sequence). V dropped 3 bases and J dropped 4; count of bases not matched to a gene: 7. CDR3 residues: CAWSRRGQGNQPQHF. CDR3 DNA: TGTGCCTGGAGCCGGAGGGGACAGGGTAATCAGCCCCAGCATTTT.

The chain recombines TRBV9 with TRBJ2-2; D gene unclear. CDR3 size: 15 residues. Trimming removed 4 bases from V and 1 base from J, with 11 bases in between. The germline gives CDR1 SGDLS, CDR2 YYNGEE. CDR3 protein: CASSSPGGNTGELFF. DNA for the CDR3: TGTGCCAGCAGCTCCCCAGGTGGGAACACCGGGGAGCTGTTTTTT.

The CDR3 here is CARRGPPSRKTQYF. The CDR3 DNA is TGTGCCCGGAGGGGACCCCCGTCTCGGAAGACCCAGTACTTC. The chain links TRBV5-4 to TRBJ2-5, with D perhaps TRBD2 (6 bases). Trimming removed 10 bases from V and 6 bases from J, with 22 bases in between. Germline V lookup: CDR1 SGHNT, CDR2 YYREEE (reference sequence). This CDR3 is built from 14 residues.

This sequence joins TRBV7-9 and TRBJ2-1, with a weak D call TRBD2 (6 bases). CDR3 length: 13 residues. The germline V gene has CDR1 SEHNR and CDR2 FQNEAQ (reference sequence). The ends were cut back, 2 bases at V and 9 bases at J, with 11 bases in the middle. The CDR3 spells CASSLSQGGEQFF. The CDR3 nucleotides read TGTGCCAGCAGCTTAAGTCAGGGAGGTGAGCAGTTCTTC.

The chain links TRBV7-9 to TRBJ2-7; 8 bases match TRBD2. Germline V gives CDR1 SEHNR, CDR2 FQNEAQ (reference sequence). V trimming: 2 bases; J trimming: 7 bases; junction bases outside the gene matches: 16. The CDR3 is made up of 17 amino acids. CDR3 loop: CASSLLATSGLVGEQYF. The DNA for the CDR3 is TGTGCCAGCAGCTTACTGGCTACTAGCGGCCTGGTTGGAGAGCAGTACTTC.

V usage is TRBV15 and J usage is TRBJ1-1; 7 nucleotides match TRBD1. This CDR3 spans 13 amino acids. Unmatched junction bases numbered 7, after V lost 8 bases and J lost 4 bases. Germline V gene data show CDR1 as LNHNV and CDR2 as YYDKDF (reference sequence). DNA for the CDR3: TGTGCCACCCGCTCAGGGGGGGCCACTGAAGCTTTCTTT. This codes for CATRSGGATEAFF.

A single count supports this clone. The rearrangement uses TRBV4-3 and TRBJ2-3; 13 nucleotides match TRBD2. Germline V lookup: CDR1 LGHNA, CDR2 YSLEER. V lost 0 bases to trimming and J lost 3 bases; unmatched junction nucleotides: 9. The CDR3 consists of 19 residues. The CDR3 bases are TGCGCCAGCAGCCAAGATACTAGCGGGAGGGCCCTCAGTACAGATACGCAGTATTTT. Translated, it gives CASSQDTSGRALSTDTQYF.

The J gene is TRBJ1-1, the V gene TRBV5-1, with a weak D call TRBD1 (5 bases). Germline loops: CDR1 SGHRS, CDR2 YFSETQ. The CDR3 runs to 13 residues. Trimming shortened V by 6 bases and J by 8 bases, and 17 bases separated the two germline ends. In DNA, the CDR3 is TGCGCCAGCAAGGAAGGGACCGGCCGGGAAGCTTTCTTT. This codes for CASKEGTGREAFF.

This chain joins TRBV18 and TRBJ2-7, with 11 bases matching TRBD1. The germline CDR1 and CDR2 sequences are KGHSH and LQKENI. The CDR3 sequence is 14 residues long. Trimming cost V 6 bases and J 6 bases; bases outside gene matches: 7. The CDR3 sequence: CASSLTGTGGEQYF. For the CDR3, the DNA is TGTGCCAGCTCCTTAACCGGGACAGGGGGCGAGCAGTACTTC.